The sequence of this T cell receptor beta chain was determined in a study of blood T cell repertoires in COVID-19 (dated by TCRdb to about 2020). Looking at the study overall: Samples covering the acute and convalescent phases of COVID-19 were provided by collaborators in the United States, Italy and Spain. Sample metadata almost always included a de-identified subject ID, COVID-19 status, age in years and sex. The prospective study material was composed of cDNA or gDNA derived from T cells, B-cell-depleted T cells, or PBMCs. Deeply sampled blood TCRbeta repertoires from subjects exposed to, actively infected with, or recovered from COVID-19 were included in the dataset. The repertoires were released in a freely available public database meant as a resource for research on the immune response to SARS-CoV-2. Samples were obtained from the ongoing ImmuneRACE study (first 160 participants) and from 1,200 or so subjects provided by 6 global collaborators. HLA class I and class II types, where available, came from metadata supplied by the sample provider rather than from assay-based typing. Broad study findings and their caveats: Clinical and demographic metadata were provided uncurated, with the amount varying by source and participant.

At one collaborating source in Seattle, patients were enrolled during active infection and were followed longitudinally through the course of disease. Each collaborating institution followed its own protocols to collect whole blood in K2EDTA tubes. For TCRbeta analysis, collaborators shipped samples as frozen whole blood, isolated PBMCs, or DNA extracted from either of those sample types. V lost 5 bases and J lost 7 bases; the stretch between them is 8 bases long. Sequences DFQATT (CDR1) and SNEGSKA (CDR2) are obtained from the germline V gene (reference sequence). CDR3 length: 11 amino acids, cysteine to phenylalanine. Left in the record is the CDR3 DNA by itself, 33 bases read in frame from the first base. As for this clone: The antigen it binds to is not known. Nothing much larger sits one base from this clone, and base qualities are not available.

The immunoSEQ Assay, a bias-controlled multiplex PCR, was used to amplify TCRbeta CDR3 regions from genomic DNA. Processing in the source paper ran as follows. Within the assay, amplification of reference gene primers was used to estimate how many nucleated cells each sample contained. Sequence reads were collapsed and filtered to measure the absolute abundance of every unique TCRbeta CDR3 rearrangement. Productive Simpson clonality was computed per sample as the square root of Simpson's diversity index over productive rearrangements. What TCRdb holds here is the immuneACCESS table cut down to in-frame rearrangements. Part of the clones is not present; checked against another copy, under half of the missing clones reflect an unresolved V gene, and the others are unexplained. The V and J calls and clone size come from that table; D and trimming were worked out from the DNA. The sample yields fewer than 350,000 clones; approximately 87% were counted once. Approximately 12% of the sample lies in the top ten.

The sequence was collected from a woman aged 30 to 39 with COVID-19, enrolled during active disease. The sequencing input was peripheral blood. The V gene is TRBV20-1 and the J gene is TRBJ2-2, with no reliable assignment of the D segment. The CDR3 protein sequence reads: CSAETNGELFF. The nucleotide sequence reads as follows: TGCAGTGCTGAAACAAACGGGGAGCTGTTTTTT.